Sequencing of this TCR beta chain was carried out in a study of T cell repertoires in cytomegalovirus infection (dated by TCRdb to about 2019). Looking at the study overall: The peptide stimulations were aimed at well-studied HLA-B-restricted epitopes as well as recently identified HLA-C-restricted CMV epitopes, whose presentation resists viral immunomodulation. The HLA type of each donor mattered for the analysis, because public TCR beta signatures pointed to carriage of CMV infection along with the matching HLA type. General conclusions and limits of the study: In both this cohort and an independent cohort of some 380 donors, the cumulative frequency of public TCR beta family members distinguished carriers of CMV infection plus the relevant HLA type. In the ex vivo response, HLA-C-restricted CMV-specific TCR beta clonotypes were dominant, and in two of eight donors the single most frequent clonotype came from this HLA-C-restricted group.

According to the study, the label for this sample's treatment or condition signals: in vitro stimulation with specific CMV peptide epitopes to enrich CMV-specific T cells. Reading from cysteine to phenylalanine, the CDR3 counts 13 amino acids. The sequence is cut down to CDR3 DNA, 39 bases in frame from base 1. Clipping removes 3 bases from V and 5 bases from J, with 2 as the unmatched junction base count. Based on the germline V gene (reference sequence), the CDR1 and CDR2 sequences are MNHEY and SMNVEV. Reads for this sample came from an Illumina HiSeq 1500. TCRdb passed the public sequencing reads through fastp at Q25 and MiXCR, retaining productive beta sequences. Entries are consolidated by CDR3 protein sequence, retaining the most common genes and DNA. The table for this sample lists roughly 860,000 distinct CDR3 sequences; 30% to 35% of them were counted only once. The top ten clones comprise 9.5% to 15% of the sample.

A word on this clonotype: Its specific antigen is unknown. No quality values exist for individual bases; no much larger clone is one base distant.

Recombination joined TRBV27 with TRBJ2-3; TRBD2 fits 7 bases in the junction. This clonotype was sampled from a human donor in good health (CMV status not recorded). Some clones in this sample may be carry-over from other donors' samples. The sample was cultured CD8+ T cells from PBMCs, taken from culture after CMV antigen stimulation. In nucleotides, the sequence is TGTGCCAGCAGTTTGGGACTACGAGATACGCAGTATTTT. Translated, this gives CASSLGLRDTQYF.